Below, 23 T cell receptor beta chains from the same sample are listed, as sequenced in a study of cytomegalovirus exposure and HLA in healthy donors. The study ran its PCR with 60 Vbeta and 13 Jbeta primers. Assay: immunoSEQ multiplex PCR; the TCRdb copy retains only in-frame clones and omits some. The table records about 150,000 clones, around 81% of them present only once. The sequenced material came from PBMCs. The receptors shown here come from a woman in her 40s in good health and CMV-seropositive.

V and J are TRBV5-1 and TRBJ2-5; TRBD2 matches at 11 bases. After removal of 4 bases from V and 4 bases from J, the junction contained 9 bases not matched to a gene. Germline V gene lookup returns CDR1 SGHRS and CDR2 YFSETQ. The CDR3 is 16 amino acids. As DNA, the CDR3 is TGCGCCAGCAGCCCCCCGACTAGCGGGATGGGAGAGACCCAGTACTTC. Its protein product is CASSPPTSGMGETQYF.

The rearrangement uses TRBV5-4 and TRBJ2-1; TRBD2 matches 7 bases. Germline lookup yields CDR1 SGHNT and CDR2 YYREEE (reference sequence). This CDR3 is 15 amino acids long. After removal of 5 bases from V and 6 bases from J, the junction contained 11 bases not matched to a gene. The CDR3 loop reads CASSRPAGDSNEQFF. CDR3 bases: TGTGCCAGCAGTAGGCCGGCGGGAGATAGCAATGAGCAGTTCTTC.

In its sample, this clone was seen once. This rearrangement joins TRBV7-3 to TRBJ1-1, with 7 bases fitting TRBD1. The junction had 7 bases not matched to a gene; V was cut back by 2 bases and J by 4 bases. The CDR3 extends over 15 amino acids. Germline CDR1 and CDR2: SGHTA and FQGTGA. The CDR3 coding sequence is TGTGCCAGCAGCTTAGTAGGACAGGATATCACTGAAGCTTTCTTT. The encoded protein is CASSLVGQDITEAFF.

The chain carries TRBV19 and TRBJ1-5; the D gene is possibly TRBD1 (5 bases). Germline assignment: CDR1 LNHDA and CDR2 SQIVND (reference sequence). V was trimmed by 6 bases and J by 4 bases, leaving 13 bases between them. This CDR3 spans 14 amino acids. CDR3 sequence (DNA): TGTGCCAGTAGAAGTATACAGGAAAATCAGCCCCAGCATTTT. It specifies CASRSIQENQPQHF. The variable domain in full, with the rest retrieved from reference TRBV19 and TRBJ1-5, is DGGITQSPKYLFRKEGQNVTLSCEQNLNHDAMYWYRQDPGQGLRLIYYSQIVNDFQKGDIAEGYSVSREKKESFPLTVTSAQKNPTAFYLCASRSIQENQPQHFGDGTRLSIL.

A single count supports this clone. For the CDR3, the DNA is TGTGCCAGCAGCACGTCCCGGGGGACTACTAGCGGGAGTCTTTGCGAGCAGTACTTC. Translating gives CASSTSRGTTSGSLCEQYF. The chain employs TRBV7-4 and TRBJ2-7; 11 nucleotides match TRBD2. The germline gives CDR1 SGHVT, CDR2 SQSDAQ. V shed 5 bases and J 6 bases; nucleotides not matched to a gene: 21. The CDR3 is made up of 19 amino acids.

This clone came up a few times. The chain recombines TRBV19 with TRBJ2-2, with 11 bases aligning to TRBD1. The CDR3 spans 15 residues. Trimming at V came to 7 bases and at J to 5 bases, leaving 6 bases not matched to a gene. Germline CDR1 is LNHDA and CDR2 is SQIVND (reference sequence). CDR3 region: CASTGQGAGTGELFF. DNA for the CDR3: TGTGCCAGTACCGGACAGGGGGCTGGGACCGGGGAGCTGTTTTTT.

This clone was observed once. The V gene is TRBV10-1, the J gene TRBJ2-1; 9 nucleotides align to TRBD1. Germline V gene lookup returns CDR1 WNHNN and CDR2 SYGVQD (reference sequence). The V segment lost 1 base and the J segment 16 bases; nucleotides outside the gene matches: 5. This CDR3 region has 12 residues. The CDR3 coding sequence is TGCGCCAGCAGTGAGTTGGGACAGGGTTTTTTCTTC. This codes for CASSELGQGFFF.

V gene TRBV9 combines with J gene TRBJ2-7; D might be TRBD2 (5 bases). Germline CDR1 is SGDLS and CDR2 is YYNGEE. Deletions cut 3 bases from V and 0 bases from J, with 10 bases between. The CDR3 covers 14 residues. The CDR3 DNA is TGTGCCAGCAGCGGGACTTCTAGCTCCTACGAGCAGTACTTC. Protein product: CASSGTSSSYEQYF.

This sequence joins TRBV30 and TRBJ1-2, with D unclear. Germline CDR1 GTSNPN, CDR2 SVGIG (reference sequence). The CDR3 contains 13 residues. With 0 bases removed from V and 7 bases from J, the gap between germline ends came to 12 bases. CDR3: CAWSVLSGGGYTF. CDR3 nucleotide sequence: TGTGCCTGGAGTGTACTTTCCGGTGGTGGCTACACCTTC.

This rearrangement joins TRBV28 to TRBJ2-2; D not resolved. V dropped 3 bases and J dropped 6 bases, with 5 bases sitting between them. The CDR3 is made up of 12 amino acids. Germline loops: CDR1 MDHEN, CDR2 SYDVKM. The CDR3 is CASSFRAGELFF. Written as DNA, the CDR3 is TGTGCCAGCAGTTTTCGGGCCGGGGAGCTGTTTTTT.

The genes are TRBV6-6 and TRBJ1-5; the D is unclear. The V and J ends lost 2 bases and 0 bases respectively, with 8 bases between them. Germline V lookup: CDR1 MNHNY, CDR2 SVGAGI (reference sequence). The CDR3 is 15 amino acids. CDR3 DNA sequence: TGTGCCAGCAGTTACGCGAGGTATAGCAATCAGCCCCAGCATTTT. It yields the protein CASSYARYSNQPQHF.

This clone was counted between two and nine times. The CDR3 region is CAISERQGTGELFF. In DNA, the CDR3 is TGTGCCATCAGTGAGCGGCAGGGTACCGGGGAGCTGTTTTTT. The J gene is TRBJ2-2, the V gene TRBV10-3; maybe TRBD1 (5 bases). V was shortened by 2 bases and J by 5 bases, with 9 bases between the two germline ends. The CDR3 extends over 14 amino acids. Germline CDR1 reads ENHRY; CDR2 reads SYGVKD.

The V gene is TRBV7-9, the J gene TRBJ2-3, with 7 bases identical to TRBD2. CDR1 SEHNR and CDR2 FQNEAQ come from the germline V gene (reference sequence). The CDR3 totals 17 residues. V trimming: 2 bases; J trimming: 5 bases; junction bases outside the gene matches: 13. The CDR3 nucleotides are TGTGCCAGCAGCTTAAGAGGGGCGGGAGCCACAGGAGATACGCAGTATTTT. It codes for CASSLRGAGATGDTQYF. Filled out from reference TRBV7-9 and TRBJ2-3, the complete variable domain reads DTGVSQNPRHKITKRGQNVTFRCDPISEHNRLYWYRQTLGQGPEFLTYFQNEAQLEKSRLLSDRFSAERPKGSFSTLEIQRTEQGDSAMYLCASSLRGAGATGDTQYFGPGTRLTVL.

This chain joins TRBV7-8 and TRBJ2-1; no firm D call. Trimming removed 5 bases at V and 0 bases at J, with 11 bases between. Germline V lookup: CDR1 SGHVS, CDR2 FQNEAQ. The CDR3 runs 15 residues. The CDR3 coding sequence is TGTGCCAGCAGCAAAAGTCACTCCTCCTACAATGAGCAGTTCTTC. It yields the protein CASSKSHSSYNEQFF.

The chain is built from TRBV2 and TRBJ1-4; D is uncertain. The CDR3 has 13 amino acids. Germline V CDR1 and CDR2: SNHLY, FYNNEI. Deletions cut 11 bases from V and 8 bases from J, with 18 bases between. CDR3 residues: CAGLTGLREKLFF. The CDR3 DNA follows: TGTGCCGGACTGACTGGGCTCCGCGAAAAACTGTTTTTT.

This clone appeared a single time. The DNA of the CDR3 is TGTGCCAGCAGTTCCGGACAGGGCCCGGGTAATGAAAAACTGTTTTTT. Translating it yields CASSSGQGPGNEKLFF. V is TRBV28 and J is TRBJ1-4, with 8 bases that match TRBD1. Germline CDR1 and CDR2: MDHEN and SYDVKM. The CDR3 runs 16 residues. Trimming removed 4 bases from V and 4 bases from J; junction bases left unmatched: 8.

The chain employs TRBV12-5 and TRBJ2-7; TRBD1 aligns across 10 bases. CDR1 and CDR2 from the germline V gene are LGHNT and FRNRAP. CDR3 length: 17 residues. Unmatched junction bases numbered 12, after V lost 4 bases and J lost 3 bases. CDR3 residues: CASGSTSFRDRGYEQYF. The DNA of the CDR3 is TGTGCTAGTGGTTCCACATCATTTCGGGACAGGGGCTACGAGCAGTACTTC. The variable domain in full, completed from reference TRBV12-5 and TRBJ2-7, reads DARVTQTPRHKVTEMGQEVTMRCQPILGHNTVFWYRQTMMQGLELLAYFRNRAPLDDSGMPKDRFSAEMPDATLATLKIQPSEPRDSAVYFCASGSTSFRDRGYEQYFGPGTRLTVT.

In DNA, the CDR3 is TGTGCCAGCAGCGCTGGGACTAGCGGCGTCCAAGAGACCCAGTACTTC. Translating gives CASSAGTSGVQETQYF. V is TRBV9 and J is TRBJ2-5; 11 bases are a match to TRBD2. The V segment lost 3 bases and the J segment 1 base; nucleotides outside the gene matches: 5. CDR1 and CDR2 (germline): SGDLS, YYNGEE. The CDR3 has 16 amino acids.

The rearrangement uses TRBV30 and TRBJ1-3, with a possible D match to TRBD1 (6 bases). Germline lookup yields CDR1 GTSNPN and CDR2 SVGIG (reference sequence). The CDR3 sequence is 13 residues long. Deletions cut 2 bases from V and 3 bases from J, with 8 bases between. For the CDR3, the DNA is TGTGCCTGGAGTTTGGACAGTGGAAACACCATATATTTT. Protein sequence: CAWSLDSGNTIYF.

J is TRBJ1-1 and V is TRBV29-1; D possibly corresponds to TRBD1 (6 bases). V lost 6 bases, J lost 1 base, and 12 bases lay in between. Per the germline V gene, CDR1 is SQVTM and CDR2 is ANQGSEA. This CDR3 comprises 13 residues. This chain's CDR3 is CSVARDKNTEAFF. The CDR3 nucleotides read TGCAGCGTCGCACGGGACAAGAACACTGAAGCTTTCTTT.

The J gene is TRBJ2-7, the V gene TRBV30; 7 nucleotides agree with TRBD1. The CDR3 sequence is 14 residues long. Germline assignment: CDR1 GTSNPN and CDR2 SVGIG (reference sequence). Trimming at V came to 3 bases and at J to 2 bases, leaving 7 bases not matched to a gene. The CDR3 DNA is TGTGCCTGGAGGGGATGGGACAGTCCCTACGAGCAGTACTTC. It yields the protein CAWRGWDSPYEQYF.

In DNA, the CDR3 is TGTGCCAGCAGCCTGGGGGCACAGCTAGCGAACACCGGGGAGCTGTTTTTT. Encoded protein: CASSLGAQLANTGELFF. V usage is TRBV4-2 and J usage is TRBJ2-2, with TRBD1 as a possible D gene (6 bases). Trimming took 4 bases from V and 0 from J, leaving 15 bases between them. The CDR3 runs 17 residues. Germline CDR1 LGHNA, CDR2 YNFKEQ.

The V gene is TRBV29-1, the J gene TRBJ1-3; D perhaps matches TRBD1 (5 bases). The germline CDR1 and CDR2 sequences are SQVTM and ANQGSEA. With 3 bases removed from V and 3 bases from J, the gap between germline ends came to 9 bases. This CDR3 is 13 amino acids long. The CDR3 DNA reads as TGCAGCGTTGAGGGGGGGAGTGGAAACACCATATATTTT. Amino acid sequence: CSVEGGSGNTIYF.